This T cell receptor (beta chain) was obtained from a study of CD8 T cells in Susac syndrome (dated by TCRdb to between 2018 and 2021). Turning to the overall study: The study used repertoire sequencing to test whether antigen drove CD8+ T cell activation and differentiation in Susac syndrome. Clonality of the CD8+ T cell repertoire was compared between over 10 healthy donors, around 14 Susac syndrome patients and roughly 16 multiple sclerosis patients. General conclusions and limits of the study: The study acknowledged that relatively few individuals were included in the TCR sequencing and HLA analysis.

Relative to germline, V is missing 5 bases and J is missing 2 bases, with 6 bases of the junction outside any gene match. The germline V gene supplies CDR1 SQVTM and CDR2 ANQGSEA. Measured from the cysteine to the phenylalanine, the CDR3 is 13 residues long. CDR3 DNA is the only sequence kept; it has 39 bases, read in frame from the first base. RNA was extracted using the RNeasy kit, and about 0.5 to 1 ug of the RNA was reverse transcribed with random hexamers. The immunoSEQ multiplex PCR assay, which covers 54 Vbeta and 13 Jbeta segments, was used to amplify TCR beta CDR3 regions. PCR amplification bias was corrected using a synthetic template baseline for primer optimization and computational correction. Per the source publication's procedure: Only productive sequences were kept, with reads annotated to V, D and J genes according to IMGT and analyzed in immunoSEQ Analyzer. Clonality was computed as one minus Shannon entropy normalized by log2 of the number of productive unique sequences. Public and private clones were assessed among the 100 most prevalent clones of each patient and control. Susac-specific clones were defined as absent from healthy and MS cohorts, around 980 published viral clones and other ImmuneACCESS disease sequences. TCRdb ran its own pipeline on the public reads, namely fastp trimming at Q25 and MiXCR clone calling, and kept in-frame beta chains. Records with the same CDR3 protein are collapsed into one entry carrying the most frequent genes and DNA. TCRdb, not the authors, supplied the V and J calls. Across this sample there are 350,000 to 550,000 distinct CDR3 sequences, with 75% to 90% seen only once. About 0.1% of the sample goes to the ten largest clones.

A remark on this clonotype: Its antigen is unknown. Base quality data are lacking; no much larger clone is found one base away.

Peripheral blood CD8+ and CD4+ T cells from healthy donors, Susac syndrome patients and multiple sclerosis patients were profiled using high-throughput TCR beta sequencing. The multiple sclerosis controls were treatment-naive patients whose relapsing-remitting disease, either stable or active, fulfilled the revised McDonald criteria. Bulk CD8+ and CD4+ T cells were purified by magnetic negative isolation, whereas CD8+ TEMRA cells were enriched by FACS. Blood was drawn into EDTA tubes, processed within 24 hours, and PBMCs were isolated by density gradient centrifugation. PBMCs intended for TCR sequencing were frozen in liquid nitrogen and were later thawed in a 37 degrees C water bath. A purity of at least 90% was achieved for sorted or isolated CD4+, CD8+ and CD8+ TEMRA cells.

The sequence links TRBV29-1 to TRBJ2-7, with TRBD1 identical over 7 junction bases. The clonotype was recovered from a human donor with multiple sclerosis. Specimen: CD8+ T cells from PBMCs. CDR3 region: CSVLTGSTYEQYF. The DNA is as follows: TGCAGCGTTTTGACAGGGTCAACCTACGAGCAGTACTTC.